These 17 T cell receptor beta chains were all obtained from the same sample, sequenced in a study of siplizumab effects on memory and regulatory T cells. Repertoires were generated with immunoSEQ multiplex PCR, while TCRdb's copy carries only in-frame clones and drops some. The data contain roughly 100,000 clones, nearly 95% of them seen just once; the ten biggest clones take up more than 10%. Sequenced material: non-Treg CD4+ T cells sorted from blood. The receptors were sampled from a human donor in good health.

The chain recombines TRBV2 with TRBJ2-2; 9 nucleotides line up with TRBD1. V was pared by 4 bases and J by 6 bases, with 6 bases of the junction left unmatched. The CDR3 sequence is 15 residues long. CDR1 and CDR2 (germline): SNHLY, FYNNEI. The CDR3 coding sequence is TGTGCCAGCAGTGGGTGGGACAGGGAGGCCGGGGAGCTGTTTTTT. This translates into CASSGWDREAGELFF.

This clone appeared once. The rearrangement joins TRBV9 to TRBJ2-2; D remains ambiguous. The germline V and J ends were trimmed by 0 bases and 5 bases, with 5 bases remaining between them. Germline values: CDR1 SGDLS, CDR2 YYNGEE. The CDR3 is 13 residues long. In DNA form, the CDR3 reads TGTGCCAGCAGCGTAGATCTTACCGGGGAGCTGTTTTTT. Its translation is CASSVDLTGELFF.

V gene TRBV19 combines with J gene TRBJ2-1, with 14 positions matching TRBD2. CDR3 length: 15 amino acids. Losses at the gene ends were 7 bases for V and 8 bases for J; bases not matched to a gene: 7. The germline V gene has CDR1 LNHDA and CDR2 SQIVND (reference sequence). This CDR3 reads CASTGLAGGGYEQFF. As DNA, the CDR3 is TGTGCCAGTACCGGACTAGCGGGAGGAGGATATGAGCAGTTCTTC.

DNA of the CDR3: TGTGCCAGTAGTATCCGAGACTGGCGGTTAATAACCGGGGAGCTGTTTTTT. Translation gives CASSIRDWRLITGELFF. The genes are TRBV19 and TRBJ2-2; D is uncertain. Deletions cut 3 bases from V and 5 bases from J, with 19 bases between. The CDR3 contains 17 residues. Per germline, CDR1 LNHDA and CDR2 SQIVND (reference sequence).

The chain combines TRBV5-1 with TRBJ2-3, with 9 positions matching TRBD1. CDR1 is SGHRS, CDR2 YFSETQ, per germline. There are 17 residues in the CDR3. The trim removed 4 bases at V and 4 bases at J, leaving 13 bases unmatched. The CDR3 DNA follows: TGCGCCAGCAGCCAGGGACAGGGTAGAAACGTCGCAGATACGCAGTATTTT. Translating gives CASSQGQGRNVADTQYF.

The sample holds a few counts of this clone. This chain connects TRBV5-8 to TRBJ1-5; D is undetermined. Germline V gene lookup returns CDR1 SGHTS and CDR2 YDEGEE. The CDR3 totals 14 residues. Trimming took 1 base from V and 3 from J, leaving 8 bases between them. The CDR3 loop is CASSLRRNNQPQHF. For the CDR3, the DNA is TGTGCCAGCAGCTTGAGGCGGAACAATCAGCCCCAGCATTTT.

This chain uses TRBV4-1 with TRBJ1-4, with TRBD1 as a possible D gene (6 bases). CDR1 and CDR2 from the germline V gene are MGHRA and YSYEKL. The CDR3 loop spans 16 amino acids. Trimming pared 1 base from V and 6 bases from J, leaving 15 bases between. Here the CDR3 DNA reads TGCGCCAGCAGCCAAGGGGAACGGGGGCATTATGAAAAACTGTTTTTT. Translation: CASSQGERGHYEKLFF.

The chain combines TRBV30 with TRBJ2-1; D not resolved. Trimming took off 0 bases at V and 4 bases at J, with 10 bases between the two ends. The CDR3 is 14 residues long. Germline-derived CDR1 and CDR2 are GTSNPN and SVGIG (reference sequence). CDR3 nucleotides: TGTGCCTGGAGTGTATACGGGCTGTACAATGAGCAGTTCTTC. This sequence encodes CAWSVYGLYNEQFF.

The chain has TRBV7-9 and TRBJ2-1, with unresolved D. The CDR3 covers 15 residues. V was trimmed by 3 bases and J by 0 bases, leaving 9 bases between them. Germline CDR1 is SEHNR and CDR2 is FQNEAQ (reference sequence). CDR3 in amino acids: CASSLVRNSYNEQFF. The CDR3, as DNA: TGTGCCAGCAGCTTGGTAAGGAACTCCTACAATGAGCAGTTCTTC.

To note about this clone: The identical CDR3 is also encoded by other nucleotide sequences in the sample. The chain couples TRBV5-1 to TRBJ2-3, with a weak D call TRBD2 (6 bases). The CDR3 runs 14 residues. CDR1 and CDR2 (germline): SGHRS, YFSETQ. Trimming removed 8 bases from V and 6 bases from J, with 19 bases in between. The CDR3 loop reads CASGTRGGGDTQYF. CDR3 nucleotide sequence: TGCGCCAGTGGCACGAGGGGTGGGGGGGATACGCAGTATTTT.

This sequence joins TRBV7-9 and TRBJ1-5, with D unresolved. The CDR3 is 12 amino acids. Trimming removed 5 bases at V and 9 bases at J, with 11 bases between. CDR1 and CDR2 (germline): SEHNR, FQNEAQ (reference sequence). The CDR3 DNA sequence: TGTGCCAGCAGCCCAGATCTAGGGCCCCAGCATTTT. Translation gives CASSPDLGPQHF.

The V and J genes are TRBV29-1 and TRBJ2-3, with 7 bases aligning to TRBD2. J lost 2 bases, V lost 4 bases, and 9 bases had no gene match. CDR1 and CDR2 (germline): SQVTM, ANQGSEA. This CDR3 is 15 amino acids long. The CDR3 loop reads CSVVLVGGFTDTQYF. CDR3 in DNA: TGCAGCGTTGTTCTTGTGGGAGGGTTCACAGATACGCAGTATTTT.

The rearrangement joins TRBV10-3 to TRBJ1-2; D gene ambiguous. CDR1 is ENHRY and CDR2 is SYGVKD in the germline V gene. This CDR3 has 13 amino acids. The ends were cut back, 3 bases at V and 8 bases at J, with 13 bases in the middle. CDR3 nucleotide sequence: TGTGCCATCAGTGATGGGGAGCTGGGCGGCTACACCTTC. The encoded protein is CAISDGELGGYTF.

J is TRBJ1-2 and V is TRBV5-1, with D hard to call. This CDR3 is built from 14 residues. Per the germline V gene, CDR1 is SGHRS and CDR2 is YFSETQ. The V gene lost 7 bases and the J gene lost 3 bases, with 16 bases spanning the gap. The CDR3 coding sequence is TGCGCCAGCGCTGCGGACGCCCGGGACTATGGCTACACCTTC. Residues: CASAADARDYGYTF.

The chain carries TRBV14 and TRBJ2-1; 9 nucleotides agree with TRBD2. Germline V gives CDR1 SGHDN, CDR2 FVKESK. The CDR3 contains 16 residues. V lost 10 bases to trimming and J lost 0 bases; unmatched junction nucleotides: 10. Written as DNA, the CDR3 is TGTGCCACCCATGAAAGCGGGAGGACCTCCTACAATGAGCAGTTCTTC. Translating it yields CATHESGRTSYNEQFF.

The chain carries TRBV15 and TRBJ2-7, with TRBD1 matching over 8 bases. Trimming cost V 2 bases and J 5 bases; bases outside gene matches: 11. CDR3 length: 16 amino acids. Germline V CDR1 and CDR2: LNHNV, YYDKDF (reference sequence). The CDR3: CATSRTTGTGRHEQYF. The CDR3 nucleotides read TGTGCCACCAGCAGAACTACCGGGACAGGACGTCACGAGCAGTACTTC.

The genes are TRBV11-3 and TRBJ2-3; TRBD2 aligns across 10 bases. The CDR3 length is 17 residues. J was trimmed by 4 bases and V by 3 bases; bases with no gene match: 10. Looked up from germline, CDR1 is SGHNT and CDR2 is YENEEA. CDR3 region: CASSLRSLAGAADTQYF. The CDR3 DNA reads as TGTGCCAGCAGCTTGAGGTCGCTAGCGGGAGCAGCAGATACGCAGTATTTT.